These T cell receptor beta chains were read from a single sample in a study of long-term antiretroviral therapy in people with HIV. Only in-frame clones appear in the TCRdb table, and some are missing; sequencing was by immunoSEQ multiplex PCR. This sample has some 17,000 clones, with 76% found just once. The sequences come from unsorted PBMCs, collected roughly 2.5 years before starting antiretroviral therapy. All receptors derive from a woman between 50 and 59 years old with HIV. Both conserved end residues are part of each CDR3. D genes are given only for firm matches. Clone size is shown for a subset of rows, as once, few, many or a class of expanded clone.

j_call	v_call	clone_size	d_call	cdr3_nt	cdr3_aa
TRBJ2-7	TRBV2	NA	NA	TGTGCCAGCTGTGGCAGAAGCCACGAGCAGTACTTC	CASCGRSHEQYF
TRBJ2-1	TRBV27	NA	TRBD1	TGTGCCAGCACACAGGGGGCGTCATCGTTCTTC	CASTQGASSFF
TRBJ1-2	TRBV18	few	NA	TGTGCCAGCTCACAATTGACGAGGGACGATGGCTACACCTTC	CASSQLTRDDGYTF
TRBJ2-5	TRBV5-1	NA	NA	TGCGCCAGCAGCCCCCCGACCGGCGAGACCCAGTACTTC	CASSPPTGETQYF
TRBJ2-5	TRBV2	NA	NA	TGTGCCAGCACCAGGACTTCGCAAGAGACCCAGTACTTC	CASTRTSQETQYF
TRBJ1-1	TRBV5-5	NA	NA	TGTGCCAGCAGCGTCATTTTTATGGGCACTGAAGCTTTCTTT	CASSVIFMGTEAFF
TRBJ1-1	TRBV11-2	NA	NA	TGTGCCAGCAGCTTTGGGGTGGTGAACACTGAAGCTTTCTTT	CASSFGVVNTEAFF
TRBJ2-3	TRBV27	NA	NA	TGTGCCAGCAGCCCTCGACGGAGGTGGAGTGATAGCACAGATACGCAGTATTTT	CASSPRRRWSDSTDTQYF
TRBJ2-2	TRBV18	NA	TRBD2	TGTGCCAGCTCACCACCAGCGGGGGGCAAGAACACCGGGGAGCTGTTTTTT	CASSPPAGGKNTGELFF
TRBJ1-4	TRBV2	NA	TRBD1	TGTGCCAGCAGTTCGGGACAGGGTGATGAAAAACTGTTTTTT	CASSSGQGDEKLFF
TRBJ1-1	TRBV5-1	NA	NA	TGCGCCAGCAGCCCCCCGATGAACACTGAAGCTTTCTTT	CASSPPMNTEAFF
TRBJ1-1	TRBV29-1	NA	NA	TGCAGCGTTATCGCCACGGCGGGTACTGAAGCTTTCTTT	CSVIATAGTEAFF
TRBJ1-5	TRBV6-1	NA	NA	TGTGCCAGCAGGACCCTACAAATCAATCAGCCCCAGCATTTT	CASRTLQINQPQHF
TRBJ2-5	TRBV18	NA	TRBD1	TGTGCCAGCTCACCACTGGCATACAGGGGGCTCAAGCATGCTGAGACCCAGTACTTC	CASSPLAYRGLKHAETQYF
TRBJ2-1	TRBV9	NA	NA	TGTGCCAGCAGCGTACCACAGGGTTTGGGTGAGCAGTTCTTC	CASSVPQGLGEQFF
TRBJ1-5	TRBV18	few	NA	TGTGCCAGCTCTCTCGACCGTCACCTTAATCAGCCCCAGCATTTT	CASSLDRHLNQPQHF
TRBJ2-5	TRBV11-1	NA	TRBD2	TGTGCCAGCAGCTTAAGAGGGATAGCGGGGGGTAAGGAAGAGACCCAGTACTTC	CASSLRGIAGGKEETQYF
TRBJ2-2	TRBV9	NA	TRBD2	TGTGCCAGCAGCGTAGGCGGGGGGGAAACCGGGGAGCTGTTTTTT	CASSVGGGETGELFF
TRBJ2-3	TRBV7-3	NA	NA	TGTGCCAGCAGCCCCGCAGCCGGCGGCACAGATACGCAGTATTTT	CASSPAAGGTDTQYF
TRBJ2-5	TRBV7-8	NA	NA	TGTGCCAGCAGCTCGTTGGAGACCCAGTACTTC	CASSSLETQYF